Listed here are 13 T cell receptor beta chains from one sample, sequenced in a study of blood T cell repertoires in COVID-19 (dated by TCRdb to about 2020). Preparation of the library involved the immunoSEQ multiplex PCR assay. TCRdb took over this immuneACCESS table, retaining in-frame rearrangements with V and J assigned. Such tables are incomplete; in checked studies, under half of the missing clones stem from an unresolved V gene, and the remainder is unexplained. Recorded for this sample are over 120,000 clones; about 86% of them occurred a single time. In total, the top ten clones hold approximately 3.9% of the sample. The source material was peripheral blood. These TCRs come from a woman aged 55 to 70 with acute or convalescent COVID-19.

The CDR3 bases are TGTGCCAGCAGCTTAGGCGGACAGGGTCCCTACGAGCAGTACTTC. It yields the protein CASSLGGQGPYEQYF. The V call is TRBV11-2, the J call TRBJ2-7; TRBD1 agrees at 8 bases. V shed 1 base, J shed 2 bases, and the junction held 4 bases outside the gene matches. Germline loops: CDR1 SGHAT, CDR2 FQNNGV. The CDR3 has 15 residues.

V gene TRBV21-1 combines with J gene TRBJ1-5; the table gives TRBD1 as D, unverified against the DNA. TRBV21-1 is tagged as a pseudogene. CDR3 length equals 16 residues. The CDR3 is CASSKGSKQTGQPQHF. The CDR3 nucleotides read TGTGCCAGCAGCAAAGGGTCGAAACAGACCGGTCAGCCCCAGCATTTT.

This clone was recorded only once. The chain has TRBV7-3 and TRBJ1-2; TRBD1 matches 10 bases. From germline, CDR1 is SGHTA and CDR2 FQGTGA. J gave up 4 bases and V 5 bases, and 7 bases lay outside the gene matches. CDR3 length equals 15 residues. The CDR3 nucleotides are TGTGCCAGCAGCCCGACAGGGGGCGGGAGCTATGGCTACACCTTC. It encodes CASSPTGGGSYGYTF.

This clone was seen a handful of times. This chain uses TRBV29-1 with TRBJ1-2, with 7 bases lining up with TRBD1. The CDR3 has 13 amino acids. The V gene's germline CDR1 is SQVTM and CDR2 ANQGSEA. The junction had 6 bases not matched to a gene; V was cut back by 6 bases and J by 2 bases. The CDR3, as DNA: TGCAGCGTCCGGGACAGCTCAAACTATGGCTACACCTTC. Translation gives CSVRDSSNYGYTF.

This sequence joins TRBV6-6 and TRBJ2-7; TRBD1 aligns across 9 bases. CDR3 length equals 13 residues. Germline trimming cut 7 bases from V and 5 bases from J; bases unmatched to any gene: 6. Germline CDR1 and CDR2: MNHNY and SVGAGI (reference sequence). CDR3 amino acids: CASTGQGFNEQYF. The CDR3, as DNA: TGTGCCAGCACCGGACAGGGGTTCAACGAGCAGTACTTC.

The chain employs TRBV7-8 and TRBJ1-5, with D possibly TRBD1 on 6 matching bases. Trimming cost V 1 base and J 3 bases, with 13 bases left between them. Germline V gene data show CDR1 as SGHVS and CDR2 as FQNEAQ. The CDR3 spans 16 residues. The CDR3 DNA is TGTGCCAGCAGCTTAGTTGTGGGGGCCTACAATCAGCCCCAGCATTTT. Amino acid sequence: CASSLVVGAYNQPQHF.

This rearrangement joins TRBV19 to TRBJ2-2, with 8 bases aligning to TRBD2. J lost 4 bases, V lost 2 bases, and 15 bases had no gene match. In germline, CDR1 is LNHDA, CDR2 SQIVND (reference sequence). This CDR3 has 19 amino acids. The CDR3 nucleotides read TGTGCCAGTAGTATACTACAGTCGGCCGGGGGGGGTCTCACCGGGGAGCTGTTTTTT. Protein sequence: CASSILQSAGGGLTGELFF.

This clone appeared once. The chain employs TRBV11-3 and TRBJ1-1; D is unresolved. Germline-derived CDR1 and CDR2 are SGHNT and YENEEA. The ends were cut back, 5 bases at V and 1 base at J, with 20 bases in the middle. The CDR3 contains 17 residues. CDR3 sequence (DNA): TGTGCCAGCAGCCCAACCACAGAGACCTTGGGGAACACTGAAGCTTTCTTT. It translates to CASSPTTETLGNTEAFF.

This clone has only a few counts. The chain uses TRBV7-9 and TRBJ1-5; tentatively, D is TRBD1 (5 bases). Germline values: CDR1 SEHNR, CDR2 FQNEAQ (reference sequence). The CDR3 totals 15 residues. V lost 5 bases, J lost 6 bases, and 17 bases lay in between. The CDR3 sequence is CASSQSTGGGQPQHF. The CDR3 DNA sequence: TGTGCCAGCAGCCAATCAACGGGCGGGGGTCAGCCCCAGCATTTT.

This chain uses TRBV3-1 (or the pseudogene TRBV3-2) with TRBJ1-2, with D possibly being TRBD1 (6 bases). The germline CDR1 and CDR2 sequences are LGHDT and YNNKEL (reference sequence). This CDR3 is 14 amino acids long. The germline V and J ends were trimmed by 1 base and 5 bases, with 11 bases remaining between them. The CDR3 sequence is CASSQAGQRYGYTF. DNA of the CDR3: TGTGCCAGCAGCCAAGCGGGACAAAGATATGGCTACACCTTC.

The chain links TRBV27 to TRBJ1-1; D is ambiguous. Looked up from germline, CDR1 is MNHEY and CDR2 is SMNVEV (reference sequence). Deletions cut 8 bases from V and 4 bases from J, with 20 bases between. The CDR3 loop spans 15 amino acids. CDR3 loop: CASSPSSGMGTEAFF. CDR3 bases: TGTGCCAGCTCCCCCTCGTCGGGGATGGGCACTGAAGCTTTCTTT.

The V call is TRBV4-2, the J call TRBJ1-3, with 8 bases aligning to TRBD1. This CDR3 comprises 17 residues. Per germline, CDR1 LGHNA and CDR2 YNFKEQ. Germline trimming cut 1 base from V and 1 base from J; bases unmatched to any gene: 6. CDR3 residues: CASSQVGTGRSGNTIYF. CDR3 coding DNA: TGTGCCAGCAGCCAAGTCGGGACAGGAAGATCTGGAAACACCATATATTTT.

V and J are TRBV7-6 and TRBJ2-2, with 11 bases fitting TRBD1. There are 17 residues in the CDR3. Germline V gene data show CDR1 as SGHVS and CDR2 as FNYEAQ. V gave up 4 bases and J gave up 5 bases; unmatched junction bases: 9. The CDR3 reads CASSYSPGTGGTGELFF. Here the CDR3 DNA reads TGTGCCAGCAGCTATTCCCCGGGGACAGGGGGAACCGGGGAGCTGTTTTTT.